This record covers a single T cell receptor (beta chain). This sample is drawn from a study of OX40 agonist ivuxolimab in advanced cancers. Overall study context: Patients received intravenous ivuxolimab every 2 weeks at 0.01 to 10 mg/kg. Dose-escalation patients were diagnosed with hepatocellular carcinoma, melanoma, renal cell cancer or head and neck cancer.

The length of the CDR3 is 14 residues. V dropped 3 bases and J dropped 5 bases, with 14 bases sitting between them. Per the germline V gene, CDR1 is SNHLY and CDR2 is FYNNEI. The repertoire was sequenced with immunoSEQ multiplex PCR; TCRdb's copy has only in-frame clones and lacks some. The data show 40,000 or so clones, about 89% seen once. The rearrangement uses TRBV2 and TRBJ2-7; D might be TRBD1 or TRBD2, each matching 5 bases. Sample: CD4+ or CD8+ T cells sorted from blood, taken in a trial of the OX40 agonist ivuxolimab. The receptor's source is an adult with an advanced solid tumor such as melanoma, head and neck, liver or kidney cancer. The CDR3: CASSDTSGGDEQYF. The CDR3 region has the DNA TGTGCCAGCAGTGACACCAGTGGGGGTGACGAGCAGTACTTC.